In this sample, the clone carrying this T cell receptor beta chain turned up a few times. No antigen is known for it. This entry comes from a study of T-cell memory formation after mild COVID-19. Study-wide context: TCR clusters mostly belonged to single donors. Study-level findings and limits: A second wave of clones peaked on day 37, and their SARS-CoV-2 specificity went unconfirmed. CD4+ contracting clones lay mainly in CM and EM, CD8+ ones in EMRA.

UMIs and sample barcodes were carried by the TCR alpha and TCR beta cDNA libraries that 5'RACE produced using constant-segment primers. TCRdb reprocessed the 5' RACE reads via MiXCR and lists one record per CDR3 protein. The sample holds 200,000 to 250,000 distinct CDR3 sequences, 9.5% seen once. Germline V CDR1 and CDR2: SGHTA, FQGNSA. This CDR3 region has 15 residues. With 5 bases clipped from V and 1 base from J, the junction kept 2 bases outside the gene matches. The source is a man younger than 35 who had mild COVID-19 (a few samples of this study predate the infection). Cell type and time point are not known. This chain links TRBV7-2 with TRBJ2-2; TRBD1 aligns across 9 bases. The sequenced material came from PBMCs or a T cell subset sorted from them (not recorded which). CDR3 coding DNA: TGTGCCAGCAGCCTGGGACAGGGGAACACCGGGGAGCTGTTTTTT. Translation gives CASSLGQGNTGELFF.